This T cell receptor (beta chain) was documented in a study of OX40 agonist ivuxolimab in advanced cancers. Study overall: The study treated patients with ivuxolimab, an agonistic anti-OX40 (CD134) antibody.

Patients were ineligible given autoimmune disease history or systemic immunosuppression. Sampling times: baseline, cycle 4 day 1, cycle 7 day 1. Looked up from germline, CDR1 is LGHNA and CDR2 is YSLEER. This CDR3 has 15 residues. Between the trimmed V and J ends, which lost 0 bases and 1 base, there was a span of 9 bases. The assay was immunoSEQ multiplex PCR, and TCRdb's table has in-frame clones only and misses some. The data hold under 65,000 clones, with about 89% observed a single time. This TCR came from an adult with an advanced solid tumor such as melanoma, head and neck, liver or kidney cancer. The starting material was CD4+ or CD8+ T cells sorted from blood, obtained in a trial of the OX40 agonist ivuxolimab. The chain couples TRBV4-3 to TRBJ1-1; D might be TRBD1 (6 bases). The CDR3 is CASSQDGGPNTEAFF. The CDR3 DNA is TGCGCCAGCAGCCAAGATGGGGGGCCGAACACTGAAGCTTTCTTT.